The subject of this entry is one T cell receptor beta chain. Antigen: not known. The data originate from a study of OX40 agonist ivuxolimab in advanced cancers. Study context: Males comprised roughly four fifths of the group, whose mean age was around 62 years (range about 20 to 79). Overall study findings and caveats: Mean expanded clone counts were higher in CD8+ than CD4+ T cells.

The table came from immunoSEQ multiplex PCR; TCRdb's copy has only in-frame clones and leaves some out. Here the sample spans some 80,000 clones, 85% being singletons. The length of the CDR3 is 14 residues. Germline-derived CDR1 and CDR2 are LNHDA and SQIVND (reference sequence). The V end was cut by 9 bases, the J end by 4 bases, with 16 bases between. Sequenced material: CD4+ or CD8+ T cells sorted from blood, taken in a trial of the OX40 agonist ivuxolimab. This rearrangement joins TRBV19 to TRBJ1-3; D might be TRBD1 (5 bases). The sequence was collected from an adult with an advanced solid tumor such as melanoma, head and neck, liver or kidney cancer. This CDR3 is CASRGQIQGNTIYF. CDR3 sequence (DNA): TGTGCCAGCAGAGGACAAATTCAAGGAAACACCATATATTTT.